Each of the 2 T cell receptor beta chains below was sequenced from the same sample in a study of T cells expressing NK-cell markers. TCRdb reprocessed the 5' RACE reads; each CDR3 protein has one entry and no DNA is given. Its clone listing holds some 450,000 distinct CDR3 sequences. Sequencing was performed on blood T cells: a sorted CD56 or NKG2C T cell subset, CD4+ or CD8+ T cells, or bulk PBMC T cells (not recorded which). The receptors stem from a woman aged 18 to 69 in good health.

The chain employs TRBV7-8 and TRBJ1-1; absent DNA, TCRdb's TRBD1 call cannot be checked. The CDR3 sequence is 15 residues long. Per the germline V gene, CDR1 is SGHVS and CDR2 is FQNEAQ. CDR3 sequence: CASSKTDRANTEAFF. Using reference TRBV7-8 and TRBJ1-1 for the parts outside the CDR3, the full variable domain is GAGVSQSPRYKVAKRGQDVALRCDPISGHVSLFWYQQALGQGPEFLTYFQNEAQLDKSGLPSDRFFAERPEGSVSTLKIQRTQQEDSAVYLCASSKTDRANTEAFFGQGTRLTVV.

The V call is TRBV12-3 or TRBV12-4, the J call TRBJ1-2. The CDR3 has 12 amino acids. The CDR3 loop reads CASSLVSYGYTF.